The next 6 T cell receptor beta chains were all read from a single sample in a study of T cells in Graves' hyperthyroidism and ophthalmopathy. Researchers amplified the TCR beta CDR3 regions from RNA transcripts. TCR CDR3 underwent first-round RT-PCR with the HTBI primer set. In TCRdb, the multiplex PCR reads were re-called with MiXCR into one record per CDR3 protein. This table has a few hundred thousand distinct CDR3 sequences, around 16% appearing once. Sequenced material: blood. These receptors came from a woman in her 30s with Graves' hyperthyroidism.

The chain employs TRBV5-1 and TRBJ2-1; 12 bases line up with TRBD2. The CDR3 spans 15 residues. Germline V gene data show CDR1 as SGHRS and CDR2 as YFSETQ. Trimming removed 9 bases from V and 7 bases from J; junction bases left unmatched: 11. The CDR3 spells CATTGSGLAGNEQFF. Here the CDR3 DNA reads TGCGCCACCACGGGGTCTGGACTAGCGGGGAATGAGCAGTTCTTC.

This clonotype was counted only a few times. This rearrangement joins TRBV5-6 to TRBJ1-5, with 7 positions matching TRBD1. V gave up 4 bases and J gave up 4 bases; unmatched junction bases: 5. CDR3 length: 14 amino acids. The germline CDR1 and CDR2 sequences are SGHDT and YYEEEE. Here the CDR3 DNA reads TGTGCCAGCAGCGTAACGACAGGGAATCAGCCCCAGCATTTT. Translating gives CASSVTTGNQPQHF.

This clonotype was seen a single time. The chain couples TRBV5-4 to TRBJ2-5, with TRBD2 matching 9 bases. J gave up 5 bases and V 5 bases, and 10 bases lay outside the gene matches. This CDR3 region has 15 residues. CDR1 is SGHNT, CDR2 YYREEE, per germline (reference sequence). The CDR3 loop is CASSEASGVSETQYF. DNA for the CDR3: TGTGCCAGCAGTGAGGCTAGCGGGGTTTCTGAGACCCAGTACTTC.

The V and J genes are TRBV29-1 and TRBJ1-2; a weak D match, TRBD1 (6 bases). V shed 6 bases and J shed 4 bases, with 15 bases lying between them. Germline loops: CDR1 SQVTM, CDR2 ANQGSEA. The CDR3 runs to 13 residues. CDR3 sequence: CSVPRRGTYGYTF. DNA of the CDR3: TGCAGCGTGCCGAGGAGGGGGACCTATGGCTACACCTTC.

This clonotype was found many times. The gene calls are TRBV6-5 and TRBJ2-7, with D unclear. Germline loops: CDR1 MNHEY, CDR2 SVGAGI. The V end was cut by 2 bases, the J end by 7 bases, with 12 bases between. The CDR3 runs to 13 residues. CDR3 sequence: CASSYGEAREQYF. As DNA, the CDR3 is TGTGCCAGCAGTTACGGCGAGGCTAGGGAGCAGTACTTC.

This clonotype was counted between two and nine times. The rearrangement uses TRBV5-4 and TRBJ2-7; D gene uncertain. Germline CDR1 reads SGHNT; CDR2 reads YYREEE (reference sequence). This CDR3 has 13 amino acids. V was pared by 4 bases and J by 5 bases, with 13 bases between. In nucleotides, the CDR3 is TGTGCCAGCAGCGCCCCGGTTTCTGACGAGCAGTACTTC. Its translation is CASSAPVSDEQYF. The variable domain in full, with the rest retrieved from reference TRBV5-4 and TRBJ2-7, is ETGVTQSPTHLIKTRGQQVTLRCSSQSGHNTVSWYQQALGQGPQFIFQYYREEENGRGNFPPRFSGLQFPNYSSELNVNALELDDSALYLCASSAPVSDEQYFGPGTRLTVT.